This is a list of T cell receptor beta chains from one sample in a study of identical twins. TCRdb reprocessed the 5' RACE reads with MiXCR, giving one entry per CDR3 protein. The sample has around 250,000 distinct CDR3 sequences; over 9.5% are singletons. These same data were also listed under a study on yellow fever vaccine responses in identical twins.

Sequencing was performed on memory (CD45RO+) T cells sorted from blood. The receptors originated from a woman between 18 and 30 years old in good health. The CDR3 runs from the conserved cysteine through the conserved F or W. The D gene is left open where the match is weak.

CDR3aa | d_gene | v_gene
CSASLRGPAGDLDEQYF | TRBD2 | TRBV20-1
CASSRTGQKNEKLFF | . | TRBV7-3
CASRAQGRETQYF | TRBD1 | TRBV11-2
CASSLSRRPGGRYEQYF | . | TRBV28
CASSGIPGIVGTEAFF | . | TRBV5-1
CASSLGRAQSSYNEQFF | . | TRBV7-2
CASRLAGGSDTQYF | TRBD2 | TRBV7-2
CASSEYASGVETGELFF | TRBD2 | TRBV2
CASTRVGDTEAFF | . | TRBV2
CASSLVRVGTDTQYF | . | TRBV5-1
CASSQRQNYEQYF | . | TRBV4-1
CSVKGTNTGELFF | . | TRBV29-1
CASIQRPLSESSPLHF | . | TRBV6-1
CASSLTDRYEQYF | . | TRBV7-2
CASSLTSTAFF | . | TRBV12-3/TRBV12-4
CASSLRFPGQGGSDTQYF | TRBD1 | TRBV27
CASSLGQVYEKLFF | TRBD1 | TRBV7-9
CASSQDPGGLGFREQYF | . | TRBV14
CASSQGRGEETQYF | TRBD2 | TRBV4-2
CASSLGTTSSSYEQYF | . | TRBV5-1
CAINWAGQGDGYTF | TRBD1 | TRBV10-3
CSVEHAEAFF | . | TRBV29-1
CSARPRAETQYF | . | TRBV20-1
CASSLRGQGDKNIQYF | TRBD1 | TRBV5-1
CSVSIGRNTEAFF | . | TRBV20-1
CASSLTGQGGETQYF | TRBD1 | TRBV18
CASSSTRGMADTQYF | . | TRBV7-9
CASSFTAGTYEQYF | TRBD2 | TRBV6-5
CSVEDGGGESYEQYF | . | TRBV29-1
CASSLFRAPSTHEQFF | . | TRBV28
CASRLRDSSHEQYF | TRBD1 | TRBV27
CASSDAGGKYNEQFF | TRBD2 | TRBV6-1
CARTSGRANEQFF | TRBD2 | TRBV27
CASSPNLRDGYTQYF | . | TRBV7-2
CAIKADMPEQFF | . | TRBV10-3
CASKNRVENTEAFF | . | TRBV28
CASSQDELAGADTQYF | TRBD2 | TRBV4-1
CASSPEPYSNQPQHF | . | TRBV5-5
CASSQGVADTQYF | . | TRBV4-2
CASSLGRSGGFSGANVLTF | . | TRBV11-2